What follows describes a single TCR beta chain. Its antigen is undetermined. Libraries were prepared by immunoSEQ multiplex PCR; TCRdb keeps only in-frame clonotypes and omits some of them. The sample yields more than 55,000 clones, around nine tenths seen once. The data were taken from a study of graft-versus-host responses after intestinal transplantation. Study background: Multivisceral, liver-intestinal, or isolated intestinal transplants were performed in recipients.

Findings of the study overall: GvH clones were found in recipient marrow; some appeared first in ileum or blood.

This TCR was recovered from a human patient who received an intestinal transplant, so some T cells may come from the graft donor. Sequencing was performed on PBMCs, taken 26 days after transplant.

CDR3 nucleotides: TGCAGCGTTGGAAACCAGGGTGGCGAGCAGTACGTC. It is translated as CSVGNQGGEQYV. This chain links TRBV29-1 with TRBJ2-7, with a tentative D call TRBD1 (5 bases). The CDR3 runs to 12 residues. V lost 4 bases and J 6 bases, leaving 13 bases between the germline ends. In germline, CDR1 is SQVTM, CDR2 ANQGSEA.